Sequencing of this T cell receptor beta chain was carried out in a study of control samples from healthy donors and cancer patients. The assay was immunoSEQ multiplex PCR, and TCRdb's table has in-frame clones only and misses some. The sample contains some 160,000 clones, 90% to 95% of which appear only once. This clone was detected once. Germline CDR1 MNHEY, CDR2 SVGAGI. This CDR3 comprises 11 residues. Between the trimmed V and J ends, which lost 7 bases and 4 bases, there was a span of 5 bases. The sequence derives from a woman aged 40 to 50 in good health. Sample: blood. The chain has TRBV6-5 and TRBJ1-5; D call uncertain. The CDR3: CASNFNQPQHF. The DNA for the CDR3 is TGTGCCAGCAATTTTAATCAGCCCCAGCATTTT.